Detailed here is one TCR beta chain. Its antigen is not known. The entry originates in a study of T cell repertoires in cytomegalovirus infection. Study results and caveats: Dominating the ex vivo response were TCR beta clonotypes that were CMV-specific and HLA-C-restricted. Summed frequency of public TCR beta families distinguished CMV carriers with the relevant HLA.

TCRdb re-analysed the reads in MiXCR, keeping a single row per CDR3 protein. The sample carries fewer than 400,000 distinct CDR3 sequences, 18% recorded once. Trimming removed 2 bases from V and 2 bases from J; junction bases left unmatched: 6. Per the germline V gene, CDR1 is SEHNR and CDR2 is FQNEAQ (reference sequence). CDR3 size: 17 residues. The chain employs TRBV7-9 and TRBJ2-3, with 11 bases fitting TRBD2. This TCR was sampled from a human donor in good health (CMV status not recorded). Some clones in this sample may be carry-over from other donors' samples. What was sequenced was PBMCs. DNA for the CDR3: TGTGCCAGCAGCTTAACCCTAGCGGGGGGCCTCACAGATACGCAGTATTTT. This translates into CASSLTLAGGLTDTQYF.